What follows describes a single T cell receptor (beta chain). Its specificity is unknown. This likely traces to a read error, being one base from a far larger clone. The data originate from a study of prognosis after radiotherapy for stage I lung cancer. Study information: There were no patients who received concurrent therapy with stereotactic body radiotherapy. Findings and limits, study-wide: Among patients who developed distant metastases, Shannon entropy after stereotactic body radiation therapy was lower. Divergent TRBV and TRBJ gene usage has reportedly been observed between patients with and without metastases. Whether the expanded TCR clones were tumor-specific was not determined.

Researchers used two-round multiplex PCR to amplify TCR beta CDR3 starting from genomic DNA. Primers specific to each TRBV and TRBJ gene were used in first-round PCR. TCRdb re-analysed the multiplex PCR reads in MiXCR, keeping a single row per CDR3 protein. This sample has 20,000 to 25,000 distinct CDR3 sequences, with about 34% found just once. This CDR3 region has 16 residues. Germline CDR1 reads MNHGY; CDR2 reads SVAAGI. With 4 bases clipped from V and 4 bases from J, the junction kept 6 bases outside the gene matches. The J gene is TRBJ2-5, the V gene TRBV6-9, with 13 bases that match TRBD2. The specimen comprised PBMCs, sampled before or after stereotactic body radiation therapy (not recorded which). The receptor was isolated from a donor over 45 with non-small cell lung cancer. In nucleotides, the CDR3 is TGTGCCAGCAGTTCCTGGACTAGCGGGAGAGTAGAGACCCAGTACTTC. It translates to CASSSWTSGRVETQYF.